These 7 T cell receptor beta chains were sequenced from one sample in a study of shared clonotypes between healthy human individuals. Clones were read by immunoSEQ multiplex PCR, and TCRdb kept only the in-frame ones, dropping some. The table shows over 2 million clones, with about 95% occurring only once. Naive-designated CD8 cells lacked CD45RO, were positively enriched for CCR7, and omitted terminally differentiated effector memory CD45RA+ cells. Sequencing was done on a sample of naive CD8+ T cells sorted from blood. The receptors stem from a man between 18 and 35 years old in good health.

V and J are TRBV5-6 and TRBJ2-1; 12 positions match TRBD2. Germline trimming cut 5 bases from V and 9 bases from J; bases unmatched to any gene: 3. CDR3 size: 13 residues. In germline, CDR1 is SGHDT, CDR2 YYEEEE. The CDR3: CASRLTSGSEQFF. CDR3 sequence (DNA): TGTGCCAGCAGACTGACTAGCGGGAGTGAGCAGTTCTTC.

The CDR3: CASNDRAGTGNTIYF. The CDR3 DNA follows: TGTGCCAGCAACGACAGGGCAGGAACTGGAAACACCATATATTTT. This sequence joins TRBV6-5 and TRBJ1-3, with 7 bases matching TRBD1. Losses at the gene ends were 7 bases for V and 2 bases for J; bases not matched to a gene: 8. Looked up from germline, CDR1 is MNHEY and CDR2 is SVGAGI. There are 15 residues in the CDR3.

The chain couples TRBV30 to TRBJ2-5; 7 nucleotides line up with TRBD1. Germline trimming cut 4 bases from V and 0 bases from J; bases unmatched to any gene: 2. Germline assignment: CDR1 GTSNPN and CDR2 SVGIG (reference sequence). The CDR3 length is 13 residues. Here the CDR3 reads CAWTQGNQETQYF. The CDR3 DNA follows: TGTGCCTGGACACAGGGGAACCAAGAGACCCAGTACTTC.

The rearrangement uses TRBV30 and TRBJ2-7, with 11 nucleotides matching TRBD2. The CDR3 loop spans 15 amino acids. Germline CDR1 GTSNPN, CDR2 SVGIG (reference sequence). V lost 4 bases and J lost 2; bases outside the gene matches: 7. The CDR3 nucleotides are TGTGCCTGGAACGGCCTAGCGGGAGGCCCCTACGAGCAGTACTTC. Encoded protein: CAWNGLAGGPYEQYF.

The chain's CDR3 is CASRSESNQPQHF. The CDR3 bases are TGTGCCAGCAGATCAGAGAGCAATCAGCCCCAGCATTTT. The chain recombines TRBV2 with TRBJ1-5, with D unclear. The CDR3 runs 13 residues. The germline gives CDR1 SNHLY, CDR2 FYNNEI. V lost 6 bases to trimming and J lost 1 base, with 7 bases between them. The full variable domain, its missing parts supplied by reference TRBV2 and TRBJ1-5, is EPEVTQTPSHQVTQMGQEVILRCVPISNHLYFYWYRQILGQKVEFLVSFYNNEISEKSEIFDDQFSVERPDGSNFTLKIRSTKLEDSAMYFCASRSESNQPQHFGDGTRLSIL.

The J gene is TRBJ2-2, the V gene TRBV27; possibly TRBD1 or TRBD2 for D (6 bases each). CDR1 and CDR2 (germline): MNHEY, SMNVEV (reference sequence). This CDR3 region has 15 residues. Trimming stripped 6 bases from V and 5 bases from J, with 16 bases between. DNA of the CDR3: TGTGCCAGCAGAGATAACGGGGGCTTGACCGGGGAGCTGTTTTTT. Protein sequence: CASRDNGGLTGELFF.

A single count supports this clone. The chain uses TRBV27 and TRBJ1-5, with 7 positions matching TRBD1. J was trimmed by 4 bases and V by 5 bases; bases with no gene match: 14. CDR1 and CDR2 (germline): MNHEY, SMNVEV (reference sequence). CDR3 length: 17 amino acids. CDR3 DNA sequence: TGTGCCAGCAGTCCCGTCACCCCACAGGGGCCAAATCAGCCCCAGCATTTT. Its translation: CASSPVTPQGPNQPQHF.